These 10 T cell receptor beta chains share one sample of origin, sequenced in a study of vaccination effects on CD4 cells after COVID-19. No antigens are known for them. The method was immunoSEQ multiplex PCR; TCRdb's version includes in-frame clones alone and lacks a portion of them. Here the sample spans 70,000 to 85,000 clones, 70% to 80% being singletons. Cells that had been cultured for nine to eleven days were the source of isolated CD4+ T cells. Sequenced material: CD4+ T cells from PBMCs cultured without peptide, taken before COVID-19 vaccination. The receptor source for this set is a human donor who received a COVID-19 vaccine.

The J gene is TRBJ2-3, the V gene TRBV12-5, with D tentatively TRBD1 (6 bases). The length of the CDR3 is 15 residues. V was clipped by 3 bases and J by 5 bases, with 15 bases between them. Germline CDR1 is LGHNT and CDR2 is FRNRAP. CDR3 loop: CASGFATGRGDTQYF. CDR3 in DNA: TGTGCTAGTGGTTTCGCGACAGGCCGGGGAGATACGCAGTATTTT.

The chain recombines TRBV28 with TRBJ1-2, with D possibly being TRBD1 (6 bases). Looked up from germline, CDR1 is MDHEN and CDR2 is SYDVKM. V was clipped by 6 bases and J by 5 bases, with 13 bases between them. The CDR3 has 13 residues. The CDR3: CASSGQGNYGYTF. CDR3 bases: TGTGCCAGCAGCGGGCAGGGGAATTATGGCTACACCTTC.

This chain uses TRBV12-3 or TRBV12-4 with TRBJ2-6; D remains ambiguous. The V gene lost 6 bases and the J gene lost 1 base, with 4 bases spanning the gap. The CDR3 spans 13 residues. The CDR3 coding sequence is TGTGCCAGCAGGAGATCTGGGGCCAACGTCCTGACTTTC. This encodes CASRRSGANVLTF.

This clone occurred once. The chain couples TRBV7-2 to TRBJ2-2, with TRBD2 matching over 8 bases. Per germline, CDR1 SGHTA and CDR2 FQGNSA. Trimming at V came to 2 bases and at J to 3 bases, leaving 14 bases not matched to a gene. The CDR3 sequence is 19 residues long. CDR3 coding DNA: TGTGCCAGCAGCTTATACGGGGTGATAGCGGGGAGGGACACCGGGGAGCTGTTTTTT. Protein sequence: CASSLYGVIAGRDTGELFF.

The rearrangement joins TRBV2 to TRBJ2-5; either TRBD1 or TRBD2 may fit D (5 bases each). Trimming took off 6 bases at V and 3 bases at J, with 17 bases between the two ends. CDR3 length equals 15 residues. Germline CDR1 reads SNHLY; CDR2 reads FYNNEI. CDR3 nucleotides: TGTGCCAGCAGGCCGAGTGGGACCTCCAAAGAGACCCAGTACTTC. Protein: CASRPSGTSKETQYF.

This clone has only a few counts. The V call is TRBV5-1, the J call TRBJ2-2; possibly TRBD2 for D (6 bases). Trimming removed 3 bases from V and 1 base from J, with 10 bases in between. This CDR3 spans 15 amino acids. Looked up from germline, CDR1 is SGHRS and CDR2 is YFSETQ. CDR3 in DNA: TGCGCCAGCAGCTCGGTTAGCGGGAACACCGGGGAGCTGTTTTTT. Translating gives CASSSVSGNTGELFF.

CDR3 amino acids: CASSDPGVLEQYV. In DNA form, the CDR3 reads TGTGCCAGCAGTGATCCAGGGGTGCTCGAGCAGTACGTC. The chain combines TRBV6-1 with TRBJ2-7, with D possibly being TRBD1 (6 bases). Germline CDR1 MNHNS, CDR2 SASEGT. CDR3 length: 13 amino acids. Trimming stripped 3 bases from V and 6 bases from J, with 12 bases between.

J is TRBJ1-4 and V is TRBV6-5, with 8 bases aligning to TRBD1. Germline loops: CDR1 MNHEY, CDR2 SVGAGI. The V and J ends lost 6 bases and 7 bases, in that order; junction bases with no gene match: 10. The CDR3 extends over 15 amino acids. Here the CDR3 DNA reads TGTGCCAGCAGGGTACAGGGGGGCGTTGGTGAAAAACTGTTTTTT. It specifies CASRVQGGVGEKLFF.

The chain joins TRBV7-2 to TRBJ2-3, with TRBD2 identical over 10 bases. This CDR3 is built from 16 residues. Germline trimming cut 1 base from V and 5 bases from J; bases unmatched to any gene: 6. Germline CDR1 is SGHTA and CDR2 is FQGNSA. The CDR3 is CASSLGLSGGEDTQYF. The CDR3 nucleotides read TGTGCCAGCAGCTTAGGATTGAGCGGGGGGGAAGATACGCAGTATTTT.

This clone turned up a few times. V usage is TRBV5-1 and J usage is TRBJ1-1; no definite D call. Trimming shortened V by 2 bases and J by 5 bases, and 13 bases separated the two germline ends. Germline CDR1 reads SGHRS; CDR2 reads YFSETQ. The CDR3 has 14 amino acids. This CDR3 reads CASSLMDLRTEAFF. The CDR3 DNA follows: TGCGCCAGCAGCTTAATGGACCTGAGGACTGAAGCTTTCTTT. Looking up the rest from reference TRBV5-1 and TRBJ1-1 gives the full variable domain: KAGVTQTPRYLIKTRGQQVTLSCSPISGHRSVSWYQQTPGQGLQFLFEYFSETQRNKGNFPGRFSGRQFSNSRSEMNVSTLELGDSALYLCASSLMDLRTEAFFGQGTRLTVV.